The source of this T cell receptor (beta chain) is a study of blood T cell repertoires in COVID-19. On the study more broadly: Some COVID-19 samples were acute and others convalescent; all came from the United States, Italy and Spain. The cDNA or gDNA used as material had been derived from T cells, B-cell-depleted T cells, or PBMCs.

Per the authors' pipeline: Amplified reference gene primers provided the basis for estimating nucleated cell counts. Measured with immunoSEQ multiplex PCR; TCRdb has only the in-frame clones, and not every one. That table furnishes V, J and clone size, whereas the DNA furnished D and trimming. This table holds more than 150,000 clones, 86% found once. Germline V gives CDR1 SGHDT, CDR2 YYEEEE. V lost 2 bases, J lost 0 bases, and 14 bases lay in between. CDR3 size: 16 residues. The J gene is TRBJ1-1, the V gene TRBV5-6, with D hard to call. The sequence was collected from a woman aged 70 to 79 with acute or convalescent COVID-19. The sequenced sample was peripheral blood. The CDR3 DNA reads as TGTGCCAGCAGCTTACTCGGATACGGGGTGAACACTGAAGCTTTCTTT. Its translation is CASSLLGYGVNTEAFF.